Shown below are 26 T cell receptor beta chains from a single sample sequenced in a study of control samples from healthy donors and cancer patients (dated by TCRdb to 2018 to 2021). The receptor library was made with the immunoSEQ multiplex PCR assay. In TCRdb, the immuneACCESS table is reduced to in-frame sequences with V and J assigned. These tables do not hold every clone; where another copy was compared, an unresolved V gene accounts for under half, and the others remain unexplained. For this sample the table gives around 120,000 clones, of which about 95% were detected only once. The top ten clones comprise 3.6% of the sample. The specimen sequenced was blood. These receptors came from a man aged 30 to 39 in good health.

This chain joins TRBV4-1 and TRBJ2-3; 14 positions match TRBD2. V lost 5 bases, J lost 2 bases, and 6 bases stayed unmatched. The length of the CDR3 is 17 residues. CDR1 is MGHRA and CDR2 is YSYEKL in the germline V gene. The DNA for the CDR3 is TGCGCCAGCAGCACAAGGACTAGCGGGGGGTCCACAGATACGCAGTATTTT. Protein sequence: CASSTRTSGGSTDTQYF.

This chain connects TRBV4-1 to TRBJ2-3; TRBD1 aligns across 7 bases. Germline V CDR1 and CDR2: MGHRA, YSYEKL. CDR3 length equals 15 residues. The V and J ends lost 2 bases and 10 bases, in that order; junction bases with no gene match: 12. In DNA form, the CDR3 reads TGCGCCAGCAGCCAATTTATAGGGGGCACGAGTTCGCAGTATTTT. It translates to CASSQFIGGTSSQYF.

This clone was picked up one time. The chain uses TRBV28 and TRBJ1-1; possible D gene TRBD1, 6 bases. The germline V gene encodes CDR1 MDHEN and CDR2 SYDVKM. Trimming stripped 3 bases from V and 0 bases from J, with 20 bases between. This CDR3 is 18 amino acids long. CDR3 in amino acids: CASSFGRDTGWVNTEAFF. CDR3 nucleotides: TGTGCCAGCAGTTTCGGGAGGGACACCGGATGGGTGAACACTGAAGCTTTCTTT.

The chain couples TRBV18 to TRBJ2-2; D may be TRBD1 (5 bases). The length of the CDR3 is 16 residues. The germline CDR1 and CDR2 sequences are KGHSH and LQKENI. V lost 4 bases and J 5 bases, leaving 17 bases between the germline ends. CDR3 region: CASSQNTGFGTGELFF. The CDR3 DNA follows: TGTGCCAGCTCACAAAACACAGGCTTCGGGACCGGGGAGCTGTTTTTT.

The V gene is TRBV3-1 (or the pseudogene TRBV3-2), the J gene TRBJ1-2; D is unclear. The V end lost 3 bases, the J end lost 8 bases, and 7 bases lay between the germline ends. The germline V gene has CDR1 LGHDT and CDR2 YNNKEL (reference sequence). CDR3 length equals 11 residues. CDR3 nucleotide sequence: TGTGCCAGCAGCCATGCCACCGGCTACACCTTC. Translating it yields CASSHATGYTF.

The CDR3 loop reads CASTPRDSPLAQYF. Here the CDR3 DNA reads TGTGCCAGCACACCCCGGGACAGTCCTCTGGCCCAGTACTTC. This sequence joins TRBV14 and TRBJ2-5, with 7 nucleotides matching TRBD1. The V gene end was trimmed by 7 bases and the J gene end by 9 bases; junction bases not matched to a gene: 14. The germline CDR1 and CDR2 sequences are SGHDN and FVKESK. CDR3 size: 14 residues.

The rearrangement links TRBV6-2 or TRBV6-3 to TRBJ1-6; TRBD1 matches 10 bases. J was trimmed by 5 bases and V by 2 bases; bases with no gene match: 6. This CDR3 comprises 17 residues. Germline lookup yields CDR1 MNHEY and CDR2 SVGEGT. CDR3 sequence: CASSYDRQGANNSPLHF. The CDR3 coding sequence is TGTGCCAGCAGTTACGATAGACAGGGGGCGAATAATTCACCCCTCCACTTT.

This chain links TRBV7-2 with TRBJ2-7; 7 nucleotides agree with TRBD2. The germline V gene has CDR1 SGHTA and CDR2 FQGNSA. Unmatched junction bases numbered 6, after V lost 3 bases and J lost 4 bases. The CDR3 length is 14 residues. CDR3 in amino acids: CASSLAGDRYEQYF. The CDR3 coding sequence is TGTGCCAGCAGCTTGGCGGGGGATAGGTACGAGCAGTACTTC.

The chain uses TRBV6-6 and TRBJ2-5; 9 bases align to TRBD2. The J segment lost 5 bases and the V segment lost 5 bases, leaving 9 bases of the junction unmatched. CDR1 and CDR2 (germline): MNHNY, SVGAGI (reference sequence). The CDR3 covers 15 residues. The CDR3 reads CASSGGLATWETQYF. DNA for the CDR3: TGTGCCAGCAGTGGCGGACTAGCGACCTGGGAGACCCAGTACTTC.

V usage is TRBV28 and J usage is TRBJ1-2, with 10 bases lining up with TRBD1. Germline-derived CDR1 and CDR2 are MDHEN and SYDVKM. The ends lost 4 bases at V and 5 bases at J; junction bases unmatched: 1. The CDR3 is 13 residues long. The CDR3 DNA reads as TGTGCCAGCAGTTCGGACAGGGGGTATGGCTACACCTTC. Amino acid sequence: CASSSDRGYGYTF.

This clone appeared once. V and J are TRBV6-5 and TRBJ1-1; TRBD1 might be the D (6 bases). V lost 7 bases and J 4 bases, leaving 13 bases between the germline ends. Germline V CDR1 and CDR2: MNHEY, SVGAGI. The CDR3 extends over 13 amino acids. The CDR3 is CASILDSPTEAFF. The CDR3 DNA reads TGTGCCAGCATCTTGGACAGCCCCACTGAAGCTTTCTTT.

The J gene is TRBJ1-3, the V gene TRBV7-2, with unresolved D. The CDR3 covers 16 residues. V was cut by 1 base and J by 2 bases, with 12 bases left in between. CDR1 is SGHTA and CDR2 is FQGNSA in the germline V gene. CDR3 sequence: CASSLGAGTPGNTIYF. The CDR3 coding sequence is TGTGCCAGCAGCTTAGGGGCAGGAACCCCTGGAAACACCATATATTTT.

Notes on this clone: The same CDR3 arises from other DNA sequences in this sample as well. The chain is built from TRBV5-6 and TRBJ2-7; perhaps TRBD2 as D (6 bases). Trimming cost V 0 bases and J 2 bases, with 15 bases left between them. The germline V gene encodes CDR1 SGHDT and CDR2 YYEEEE. The CDR3 contains 16 residues. The DNA of the CDR3 is TGTGCCAGCAGCTTGGGGGTCGGGACTCTCGCCTACGAGCAGTACTTC. Protein product: CASSLGVGTLAYEQYF.

This chain uses TRBV5-1 with TRBJ2-7; 8 bases fit TRBD2. The germline V gene has CDR1 SGHRS and CDR2 YFSETQ. The CDR3 has 15 residues. The junction had 10 bases not matched to a gene; V was cut back by 4 bases and J by 4 bases. Here the CDR3 DNA reads TGCGCCAGCAGCAAATTACAGGGCGGGGGGTACGAGCAGTACTTC. Amino acids: CASSKLQGGGYEQYF.

Here the CDR3 reads CASSLGGAGRVAEAFF. The CDR3 bases are TGCGCCAGCAGCTTGGGTGGGGCGGGGAGAGTCGCTGAAGCTTTCTTT. The chain links TRBV5-1 to TRBJ1-1, with TRBD1 as a possible D gene (5 bases). The CDR3 has 16 residues. CDR1 is SGHRS, CDR2 YFSETQ, per germline. V lost 0 bases and J 6 bases, leaving 18 bases between the germline ends.

The chain recombines TRBV3-1 (or the pseudogene TRBV3-2) with TRBJ1-2; D unclear. The CDR3 totals 13 residues. V lost 4 bases and J lost 4, with 10 bases in between. The V gene's germline CDR1 is LGHDT and CDR2 YNNKEL (reference sequence). CDR3 residues: CASSPGPRYGYTF. The CDR3 nucleotides are TGTGCCAGCAGCCCCGGTCCGCGCTATGGCTACACCTTC.

This chain joins TRBV19 and TRBJ2-3; D is unclear. The CDR3 extends over 13 amino acids. The germline CDR1 and CDR2 sequences are LNHDA and SQIVND (reference sequence). The V and J ends lost 6 bases and 0 bases respectively, with 7 bases between them. In DNA form, the CDR3 reads TGTGCCAGTAGACAAGTTAGCACAGATACGCAGTATTTT. Translated: CASRQVSTDTQYF. The whole variable domain, filled in from reference TRBV19 and TRBJ2-3, reads DGGITQSPKYLFRKEGQNVTLSCEQNLNHDAMYWYRQDPGQGLRLIYYSQIVNDFQKGDIAEGYSVSREKKESFPLTVTSAQKNPTAFYLCASRQVSTDTQYFGPGTRLTVL.

This CDR3 is CASLSLQLYEQYF. The CDR3, as DNA: TGTGCCAGCTTATCCCTCCAGCTTTACGAGCAGTACTTC. V is TRBV12-3 or TRBV12-4 and J is TRBJ2-7; D unclear. Trimming pared 8 bases from V and 4 bases from J, leaving 15 bases between. The CDR3 consists of 13 residues.

This chain joins TRBV6-5 and TRBJ2-1; 8 bases align to TRBD2. The CDR3 has 14 amino acids. After removal of 8 bases from V and 3 bases from J, the junction contained 6 bases not matched to a gene. Germline values: CDR1 MNHEY, CDR2 SVGAGI. CDR3 amino acids: CASSMAGGYNEQFF. Written as DNA, the CDR3 is TGTGCCAGCTCCATGGCGGGGGGCTACAATGAGCAGTTCTTC.

This sequence joins TRBV18 and TRBJ1-5; maybe TRBD1 (5 bases). The CDR3 has 15 amino acids. V shed 4 bases and J shed 2 bases, with 12 bases lying between them. Germline values: CDR1 KGHSH, CDR2 LQKENI. Here the CDR3 DNA reads TGTGCCAGCTCACAGGCCTCGGGGGGCAATCAGCCCCAGCATTTT. Amino acid sequence: CASSQASGGNQPQHF.

The CDR3 region has the DNA TGTGCCAGCTCACAGGTAGGGACTTATAGCAATCAGCCCCAGCATTTT. Amino acid sequence: CASSQVGTYSNQPQHF. The J gene is TRBJ1-5, the V gene TRBV18; D is perhaps TRBD1 (5 bases). CDR1 and CDR2 from the germline V gene are KGHSH and LQKENI. V lost 4 bases and J lost 0, with 13 bases in between. This CDR3 has 16 residues.

In DNA, the CDR3 is TGTGCCAGCAGTTTCTTGACAGGGAGGGAGACCCAGTACTTC. It encodes CASSFLTGRETQYF. The rearrangement joins TRBV6-6 to TRBJ2-5, with D maybe TRBD1 (7 bases). Trimming left V 4 bases short and J 5 bases short, with 14 bases between. The V gene's germline CDR1 is MNHNY and CDR2 SVGAGI (reference sequence). This CDR3 region has 14 residues.

The gene calls are TRBV7-9 and TRBJ2-6, with 7 bases that match TRBD1. The CDR3 is 15 amino acids. Trimming took 5 bases from V and 2 from J; bases not matched to a gene: 3. CDR1 is SEHNR and CDR2 is FQNEAQ in the germline V gene (reference sequence). CDR3 region: CASSRDRAGANVLTF. The CDR3 DNA reads as TGTGCCAGCAGCCGAGACAGGGCTGGGGCCAACGTCCTGACTTTC.

V gene TRBV5-1 combines with J gene TRBJ2-2, with D possibly matching TRBD2 (6 bases). Trimming cost V 4 bases and J 7 bases, with 14 bases left between them. Germline-derived CDR1 and CDR2 are SGHRS and YFSETQ. The CDR3 is made up of 14 amino acids. The CDR3 DNA follows: TGCGCCAGCAGCATTCGGGACTTCGGCGGGGAGCTGTTTTTT. Protein: CASSIRDFGGELFF.

This rearrangement joins TRBV29-1 to TRBJ2-3; TRBD1 agrees at 7 bases. The junction had 5 bases not matched to a gene; V was cut back by 3 bases and J by 2 bases. CDR3 length: 14 amino acids. Germline assignment: CDR1 SQVTM and CDR2 ANQGSEA. The CDR3 loop reads CSVEGDRLTDTQYF. DNA of the CDR3: TGCAGCGTTGAGGGGGACAGACTCACAGATACGCAGTATTTT.

Comments on this clone: A much larger clone lies one base from this, so it may be a read error. The chain couples TRBV7-2 to TRBJ2-2; D call uncertain. In germline, CDR1 is SGHTA, CDR2 FQGNSA. The CDR3 has 12 residues. V lost 1 base to trimming and J lost 5 bases, with 2 bases between them. The CDR3: CASSLGTGELFF. In nucleotides, the CDR3 is TGTGCCAGCAGCTTAGGAACCGGGGAGCTGTTTTTT.